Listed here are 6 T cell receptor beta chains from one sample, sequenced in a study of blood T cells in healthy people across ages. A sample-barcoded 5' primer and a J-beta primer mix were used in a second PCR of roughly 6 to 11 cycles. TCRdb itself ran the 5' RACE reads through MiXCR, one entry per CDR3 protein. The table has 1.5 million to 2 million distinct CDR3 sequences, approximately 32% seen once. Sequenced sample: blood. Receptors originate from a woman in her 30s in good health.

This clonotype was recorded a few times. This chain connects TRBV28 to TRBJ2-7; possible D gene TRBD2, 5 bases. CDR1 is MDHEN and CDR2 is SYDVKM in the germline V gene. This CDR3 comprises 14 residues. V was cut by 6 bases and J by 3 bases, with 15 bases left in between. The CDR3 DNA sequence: TGTGCCAGCAGCCTCGGGATTCAGAACTACGAGCAGTACTTC. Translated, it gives CASSLGIQNYEQYF.

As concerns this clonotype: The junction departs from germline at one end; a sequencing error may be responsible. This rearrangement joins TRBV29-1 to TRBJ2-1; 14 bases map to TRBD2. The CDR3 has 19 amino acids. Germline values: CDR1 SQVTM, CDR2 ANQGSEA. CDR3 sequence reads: CSVISGTSGGSASYSEQFF. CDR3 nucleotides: TGCAGCGTTATCTCCGGGACTAGCGGGGGATCTGCAAGCTACAGTGAGCAGTTCTTC.

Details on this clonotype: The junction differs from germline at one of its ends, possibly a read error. For the CDR3, the DNA is TGTGCCAGCAGTTACTCGACCCAGGGGGCCACAGGTACGCAGTATTTT. Protein: CASSYSTQGATGTQYF. The chain links TRBV6-5 to TRBJ2-3; 8 bases fit TRBD1. The CDR3 runs 16 residues. Germline values: CDR1 MNHEY, CDR2 SVGAGI.

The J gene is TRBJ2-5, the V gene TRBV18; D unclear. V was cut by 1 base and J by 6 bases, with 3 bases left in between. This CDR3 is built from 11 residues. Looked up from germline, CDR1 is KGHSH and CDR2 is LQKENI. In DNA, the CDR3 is TGTGCCAGCTCACCACGTCAGACCCAGTACTTC. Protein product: CASSPRQTQYF. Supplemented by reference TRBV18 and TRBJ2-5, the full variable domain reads NAGVMQNPRHLVRRRGQEARLRCSPMKGHSHVYWYRQLPEEGLKFMVYLQKENIIDESGMPKERFSAEFPKEGPSILRIQQVVRGDSAAYFCASSPRQTQYFGPGTRLLVL.

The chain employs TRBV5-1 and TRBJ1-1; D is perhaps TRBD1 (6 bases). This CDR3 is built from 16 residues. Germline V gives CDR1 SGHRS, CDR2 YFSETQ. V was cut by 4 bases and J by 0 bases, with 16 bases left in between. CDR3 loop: CASSRGGAGMNTEAFF. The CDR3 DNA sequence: TGCGCCAGCAGCCGTGGGGGCGCGGGGATGAACACTGAAGCTTTCTTT.

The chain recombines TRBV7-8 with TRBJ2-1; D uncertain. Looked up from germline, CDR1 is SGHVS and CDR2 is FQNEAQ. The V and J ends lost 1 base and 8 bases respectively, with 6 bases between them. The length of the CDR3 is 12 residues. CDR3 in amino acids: CASSLGSHEQFF. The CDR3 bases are TGTGCCAGCAGCTTAGGATCCCATGAGCAGTTCTTC.